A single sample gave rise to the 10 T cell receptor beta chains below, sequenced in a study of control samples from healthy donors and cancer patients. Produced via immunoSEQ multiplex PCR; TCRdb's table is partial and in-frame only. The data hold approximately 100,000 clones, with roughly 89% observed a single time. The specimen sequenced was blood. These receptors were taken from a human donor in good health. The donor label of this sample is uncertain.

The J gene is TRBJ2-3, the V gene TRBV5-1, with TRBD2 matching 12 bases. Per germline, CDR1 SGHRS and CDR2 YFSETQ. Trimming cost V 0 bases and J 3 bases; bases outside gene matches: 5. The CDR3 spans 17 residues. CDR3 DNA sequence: TGCGCCAGCAGCTTGGAGGCTAGCGGGGGGGCTACAGATACGCAGTATTTT. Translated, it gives CASSLEASGGATDTQYF.

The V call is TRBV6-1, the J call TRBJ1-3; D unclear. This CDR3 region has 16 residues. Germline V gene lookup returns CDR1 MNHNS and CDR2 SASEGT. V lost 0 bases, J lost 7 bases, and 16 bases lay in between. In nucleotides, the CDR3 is TGTGCCAGCAGTGAAGCGGGAAGTCTTGGAGGGAACACCATATATTTT. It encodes CASSEAGSLGGNTIYF.

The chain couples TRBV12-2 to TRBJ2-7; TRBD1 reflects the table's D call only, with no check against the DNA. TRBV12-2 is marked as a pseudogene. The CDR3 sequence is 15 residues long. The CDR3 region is CASRLVFRDAYEQYF. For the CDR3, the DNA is TGTGCAAGTCGCTTAGTTTTCAGGGATGCCTACGAGCAGTACTTC.

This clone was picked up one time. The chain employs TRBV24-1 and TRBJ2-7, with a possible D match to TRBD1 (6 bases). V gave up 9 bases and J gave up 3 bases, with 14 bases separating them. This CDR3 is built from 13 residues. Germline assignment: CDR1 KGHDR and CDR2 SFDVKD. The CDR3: CATSSGHHYEQYF. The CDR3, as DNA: TGTGCCACCTCTTCGGGACACCACTACGAGCAGTACTTC.

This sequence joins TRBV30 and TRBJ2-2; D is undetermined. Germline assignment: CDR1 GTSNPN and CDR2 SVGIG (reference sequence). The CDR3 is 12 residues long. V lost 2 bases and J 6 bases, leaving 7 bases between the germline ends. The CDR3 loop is CAWSRQAGELFF. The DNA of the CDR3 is TGTGCCTGGAGTAGGCAGGCCGGGGAGCTGTTTTTT.

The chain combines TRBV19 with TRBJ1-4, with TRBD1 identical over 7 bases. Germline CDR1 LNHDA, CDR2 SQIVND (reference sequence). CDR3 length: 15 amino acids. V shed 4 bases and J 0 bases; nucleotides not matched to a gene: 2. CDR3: CASSKGASTNEKLFF. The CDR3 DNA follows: TGTGCCAGTAGTAAGGGGGCTTCAACTAATGAAAAACTGTTTTTT.

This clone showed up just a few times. The CDR3 loop is CASDSSYEQYV. CDR3 coding DNA: TGTGCCAGCGACAGCTCCTACGAGCAGTACGTC. The chain has TRBV6-5 and TRBJ2-7; D possibly corresponds to TRBD1 (5 bases). The V end was cut by 8 bases, the J end by 0 bases, with 5 bases between. Germline V CDR1 and CDR2: MNHEY, SVGAGI. The CDR3 sequence is 11 residues long.

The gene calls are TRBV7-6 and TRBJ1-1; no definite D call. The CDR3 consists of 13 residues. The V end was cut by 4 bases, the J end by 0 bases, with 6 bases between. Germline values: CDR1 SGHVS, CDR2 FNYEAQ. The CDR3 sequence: CASSSAMNTEAFF. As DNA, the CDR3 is TGTGCCAGCAGCTCAGCCATGAACACTGAAGCTTTCTTT. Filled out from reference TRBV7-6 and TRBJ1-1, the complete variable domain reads GAGVSQSPRYKVTKRGQDVALRCDPISGHVSLYWYRQALGQGPEFLTYFNYEAQQDKSGLPNDRFSAERPEGSISTLTIQRTEQRDSAMYRCASSSAMNTEAFFGQGTRLTVV.

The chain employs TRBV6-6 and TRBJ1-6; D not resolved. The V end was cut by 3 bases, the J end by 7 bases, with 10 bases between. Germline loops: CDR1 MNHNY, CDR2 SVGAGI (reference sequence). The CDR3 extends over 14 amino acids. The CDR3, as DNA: TGTGCCAGCAGTTATCGGGAGTACAATTCACCCCTCCACTTT. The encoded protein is CASSYREYNSPLHF.

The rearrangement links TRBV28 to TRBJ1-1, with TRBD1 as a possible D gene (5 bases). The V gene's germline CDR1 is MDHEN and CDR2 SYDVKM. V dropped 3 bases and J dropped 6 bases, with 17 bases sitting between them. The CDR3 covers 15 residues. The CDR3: CASSFGRTWGAEAFF. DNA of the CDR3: TGTGCCAGCAGTTTCGGACGGACCTGGGGGGCTGAAGCTTTCTTT.